A selection of T cell receptor beta chains follows, all from one sample in a study of shared clonotypes between healthy human individuals. Clones were sequenced by immunoSEQ multiplex PCR, and TCRdb holds only the in-frame ones, with some missing. The table records 1,100,000 or so clones, 75% to 85% of them present only once. The sequencing input was memory CD4+ T cells from PBMCs. All receptors come from a man between 18 and 29 years old in good health. Some clones in this sample may be carry-over from other donors' samples. The CDR3 runs from the conserved cysteine through the conserved F or W. A D gene is named only where the DNA matches it firmly. For some rows the clone size is stated as once, few or many, or as a class when expanded; others skip it.

abundance	d_gene	j_gene	len	v_gene	CDR3nt	CDR3aa
-	TRBD2	TRBJ2-3	14	TRBV15	TGTGCCACCAGCGTAGCGGGGGAGGCAGATACGCAGTATTTT	CATSVAGEADTQYF
few	TRBD1	TRBJ1-1	13	TRBV19	TGTGCCAGTACGGGACAGAGGAACACTGAAGCTTTCTTT	CASTGQRNTEAFF
few	-	TRBJ1-2	12	TRBV10-3	TGTGCCATCCATAGGGAAAGTCATGGCTACACCTTC	CAIHRESHGYTF
-	-	TRBJ2-7	15	TRBV2	TGTGCCAGCAGAAGGACGGGACCCACTCACCACGAGCAGTACTTC	CASRRTGPTHHEQYF
-	-	TRBJ1-5	11	TRBV30	TGTGCCTGGGGAGAGGGACAGCCCCAGCATTTT	CAWGEGQPQHF
-	-	TRBJ2-7	15	TRBV2	TGTGCCAGCAGTTCCCCCGGGAAAAAAATTAGCGAGCAGTACTTC	CASSSPGKKISEQYF
many	-	TRBJ1-5	13	TRBV30	TGTGCCTGGAGTCTGGGAGGGAAGCAGCCCCAGCATTTT	CAWSLGGKQPQHF
-	TRBD1	TRBJ2-7	14	TRBV5-1	TGCGCCAGCAGGTGGGGACAGTCTACCTACGAGCAGTACTTC	CASRWGQSTYEQYF
-	TRBD2	TRBJ2-4	13	TRBV2	TGTGCCAGCAGTGGGGAGGGAGGGGACATTCAGTACTTC	CASSGEGGDIQYF
-	TRBD1	TRBJ2-7	15	TRBV19	TGTGCCAGTAGTATATCGGGGACAGGGACCTACGAGCAGTACTTC	CASSISGTGTYEQYF
many	-	TRBJ2-5	10	TRBV20-1	TGCAGTGCTACCGTAGAGACCCAGTACTTC	CSATVETQYF
-	-	TRBJ2-7	11	TRBV20-1	TGCGGAGGGACTGATACCTACGAGCAGTACTTC	CGGTDTYEQYF
few	-	TRBJ1-3	16	TRBV19	TGTGCCAGTAGTATGGCAACGGAAGCCTCTGGAAACACCATATATTTT	CASSMATEASGNTIYF
-	-	TRBJ2-2	15	TRBV5-1	TGCGCCAGCAGCGCGGACTGGACGAACACCGGGGAGCTGTTTTTT	CASSADWTNTGELFF
-	-	TRBJ2-7	14	TRBV21-1	TGTGCCAGCAGACCTCAGGACCCCCTCCACGAGCAGTACTTC	CASRPQDPLHEQYF
-	-	TRBJ2-5	13	TRBV21-1	TGTGCCAGCTGGGGACAGAGACAAGAGACCCAGTACTTC	CASWGQRQETQYF
-	TRBD2	TRBJ2-1	15	TRBV2	TGTGCCAGCAGCGGAGGACTAGCGGGAGTTGCACCGCAGTTCTTC	CASSGGLAGVAPQFF
-	-	TRBJ2-7	13	TRBV28	TGTGCCAGCAGACCCAGGGAGAGATACGAGCAGTACTTC	CASRPRERYEQYF
-	-	TRBJ1-5	16	TRBV15	TGTGCCACCAGCAGGACGCGGTCGAGTAACAATCAGCCCCAGCATTTT	CATSRTRSSNNQPQHF
-	TRBD2	TRBJ2-1	17	TRBV7-8	TGTGCCAGCAGCCTAATGGCCGGGGGGGCGGGTTACAATGAGCAGTTCTTC	CASSLMAGGAGYNEQFF
few	-	TRBJ2-7	14	TRBV6-5	TGTGCCAGCACATCGCCCCAACGGACGGACGAGCAGTACTTC	CASTSPQRTDEQYF
-	-	TRBJ2-3	14	TRBV5-1	TGCGCCAGCAGCTTGGGGGTGCGCACAGATACGCAGTATTTT	CASSLGVRTDTQYF
-	-	TRBJ2-7	15	TRBV4-2	TGTGCCAGCAGCCAGAGTTTAAGCTACGGTAACGAGCAGTACTTC	CASSQSLSYGNEQYF
-	-	TRBJ2-2	14	TRBV2	TGTGCCAGCAGTGTGGGACAGAACACCGGGGAGCTGTTTTTT	CASSVGQNTGELFF
many	-	TRBJ1-2	14	TRBV5-4	TGTGCCAGCAGCTTGGAAATCGGGACACCCCGCTACACCTTC	CASSLEIGTPRYTF
-	-	TRBJ2-7	16	TRBV5-6	TGTGCCAGCAGCCATGCAAAGGGAACCACTTGGAACGAGCAGTACTTC	CASSHAKGTTWNEQYF
-	TRBD1	TRBJ2-7	15	TRBV5-4	TGTGCCAGCAGCACTGGGACAGGGGTGTATGACGAGCAGTACTTC	CASSTGTGVYDEQYF
-	-	TRBJ2-4	18	TRBV28	TGTGCCAGCAGTTTTGTGTCGTTATTGAGTCCAGAGAAAAACATTCAGTACTTC	CASSFVSLLSPEKNIQYF
-	-	TRBJ2-5	13	TRBV19	TGTGCCAGTAGCGGCCAGGGGAGAGAGACCCAGTACTTC	CASSGQGRETQYF
-	-	TRBJ1-2	13	TRBV2	TGTGCCAGCAGTGATCGGGGGGCGGGCGGCTACACCTTC	CASSDRGAGGYTF
-	TRBD1	TRBJ1-5	15	TRBV4-1	TGCGCCAGCAGCCGGGAGGGACAGCTAGACCAGCCCCAGCATTTT	CASSREGQLDQPQHF
many	-	TRBJ2-7	15	TRBV21-1	TGTGCCAGCAGCAAAAATACCGGCTGGGGTAACGAGCAGTACTTC	CASSKNTGWGNEQYF
-	TRBD1	TRBJ1-2	15	TRBV28	TGTGCCAGCAGTTTAGGGACAGGGCCCCTCTATGGCTACACCTTC	CASSLGTGPLYGYTF
-	TRBD1	TRBJ1-2	19	TRBV27	TGTGCCAGCAGTTTTCGTATATTCCGGGGGGACAGGGGCAACTATGGCTACACCTTC	CASSFRIFRGDRGNYGYTF
-	-	TRBJ2-7	12	TRBV19	TGTGCCAGTAGTATTCCTGAGGGCTTGCAGTACTTC	CASSIPEGLQYF
-	TRBD1	TRBJ2-7	16	TRBV11-2	TGTGCCAGCAGCCCCGCGACAGGGGGCCTTTCCTACGAGCAGTACTTC	CASSPATGGLSYEQYF
-	-	TRBJ2-5	14	TRBV10-3	TGTGCCATCAGTAACGCCAGGGGAGAAGAGACCCAGTACTTC	CAISNARGEETQYF
-	-	TRBJ2-5	12	TRBV7-9	TGTGCCAGCAGCCTAACCCCAGAGACCCAGTACTTC	CASSLTPETQYF
-	TRBD2	TRBJ2-7	13	TRBV19	TGTGCCAGTACTAGCGGGAGGCTCTACGAGCAGTACTTC	CASTSGRLYEQYF
-	-	TRBJ1-1	15	TRBV28	TGTGCCAGCAGTTTCCTACGCGGAGGGGGCACTGAAGCTTTCTTT	CASSFLRGGGTEAFF
-	-	TRBJ2-5	13	TRBV9	TGTGCCAGCAGCGTGGCGGGGCAAGAGACCCAGTACTTC	CASSVAGQETQYF
once	TRBD1	TRBJ1-5	18	TRBV5-8	TGTGCCAGCAGACCCGGGACAGGGGGAATTAGGAGCAATCAGCCCCAGCATTTT	CASRPGTGGIRSNQPQHF
-	TRBD1	TRBJ1-5	14	TRBV19	TGTGCCAGTATCGGACAGGGGAGAAGTCAGCCCCAGCATTTT	CASIGQGRSQPQHF
-	-	TRBJ2-7	13	TRBV28	TGTGCCAGCAGTTTAACAGCCCCCTACGAGCAGTACTTC	CASSLTAPYEQYF
many	-	TRBJ2-2	15	TRBV6-1	TGTGCCAGCGGCAGGTTGCAGGTGAACACCGGGGAGCTGTTTTTT	CASGRLQVNTGELFF
-	TRBD1	TRBJ2-3	15	TRBV4-1	TGCGCCAGCAGCCACCAACAGGGGGAACCAGATACGCAGTATTTT	CASSHQQGEPDTQYF
-	-	TRBJ2-7	14	TRBV28	TGTGCCAGCAGTTTTCGGGGGAGAGTCCACGAGCAGTACTTC	CASSFRGRVHEQYF
-	TRBD1	TRBJ1-2	14	TRBV27	TGTGCCAGCAGTCCCTCGGACAGGTTTGATGGCTACACCTTC	CASSPSDRFDGYTF
few	-	TRBJ1-5	12	TRBV2	TGTGCCAGCAGGGGGGAGGGTCAGCCCCAGCATTTT	CASRGEGQPQHF
-	TRBD2	TRBJ2-5	18	TRBV7-2	TGTGCCAGCAGCTTACGTGGGCTAGCGGGAGGGGAGGTTAAGACCCAGTACTTC	CASSLRGLAGGEVKTQYF
-	TRBD1	TRBJ2-4	16	TRBV2	TGTGCCAGCCTCGCAGGGGGCGTCCTCGCCAAAAACATTCAGTACTTC	CASLAGGVLAKNIQYF
few	-	TRBJ1-1	12	TRBV28	TGTGCCAGCAGTTCCTTTTACACTGAAGCTTTCTTT	CASSSFYTEAFF
-	-	TRBJ2-7	13	TRBV28	TGTGCCAGCAGTTTATCCGAGTACTACGAGCAGTACTTC	CASSLSEYYEQYF
once	-	TRBJ2-5	17	TRBV7-6	TGTGCCAGCAGCTCTCTCCCCGTCTCGCTCCCTGGGGAGACCCAGTACTTC	CASSSLPVSLPGETQYF